Presented here are 22 T cell receptor beta chains from one specimen sequenced in a study of blood T cell repertoires in COVID-19. Libraries were prepared by immunoSEQ multiplex PCR; TCRdb keeps only in-frame clonotypes and omits some of them. The sample consists of fewer than 300,000 clones, over 65% of them appearing once. The sample was peripheral blood. These receptors came from a woman aged 80 or over with acute or convalescent COVID-19.

This chain links TRBV6-2 or TRBV6-3 with TRBJ2-7, with TRBD2 as a possible D gene (5 bases). The CDR3 spans 19 residues. Germline loops: CDR1 MNHEY, CDR2 SVGEGT. Between the trimmed V and J ends, which lost 4 bases and 2 bases, there was a span of 27 bases. The CDR3 region has the DNA TGTGCCAGCAGTTGGACCGCTCGGGGAAAGGCTGCCGATGCCTACGAGCAGTACTTC. Translated: CASSWTARGKAADAYEQYF.

The DNA for the CDR3 is TGTGCCATCAGGAAGCAGGGCGGGGGGTTTTCGGATACGCAGTATTTT. As protein: CAIRKQGGGFSDTQYF. The chain recombines TRBV10-3 with TRBJ2-3; TRBD2 agrees at 8 bases. Germline trimming cut 6 bases from V and 6 bases from J; bases unmatched to any gene: 14. Germline V gene lookup returns CDR1 ENHRY and CDR2 SYGVKD. The CDR3 contains 16 residues.

This clone was seen only once. This chain uses TRBV4-3 with TRBJ2-7, with TRBD1 matching over 9 bases. The V segment lost 4 bases and the J segment 5 bases; nucleotides outside the gene matches: 3. Germline values: CDR1 LGHNA, CDR2 YSLEER. The CDR3 runs 13 residues. The CDR3 DNA is TGCGCCAGCAGCCCGGACAGGGGCGACGAGCAGTACTTC. It encodes CASSPDRGDEQYF.

CDR3 sequence: CASSPGGPENTEAFF. Written as DNA, the CDR3 is TGTGCCAGCTCGCCAGGGGGACCCGAGAACACTGAAGCTTTCTTT. The chain employs TRBV9 and TRBJ1-1; 7 nucleotides line up with TRBD1. Germline CDR1 is SGDLS and CDR2 is YYNGEE. V was clipped by 7 bases and J by 1 base; unmatched bases: 10. The CDR3 has 15 amino acids. Together with reference TRBV9 and TRBJ1-1, the CDR3 gives the full variable domain: DSGVTQTPKHLITATGQRVTLRCSPRSGDLSVYWYQQSLDQGLQFLIQYYNGEERAKGNILERFSAQQFPDLHSELNLSSLELGDSALYFCASSPGGPENTEAFFGQGTRLTVV.

The chain links TRBV18 to TRBJ1-6, with 8 bases lining up with TRBD1. Germline V CDR1 and CDR2: KGHSH, LQKENI. The CDR3 loop spans 16 amino acids. The J segment lost 9 bases and the V segment lost 2 bases, leaving 9 bases of the junction unmatched. The CDR3 is CASSPSGARGPSPLHF. The DNA of the CDR3 is TGTGCCAGCTCACCATCGGGGGCCAGGGGGCCTTCACCCCTCCACTTT.

CDR3 in DNA: TGTGCCAGCAGCCCAGGGGGCGCGGGTGAAGCTTTCTTT. It codes for CASSPGGAGEAFF. The rearrangement joins TRBV7-9 to TRBJ1-1, with TRBD1 matching 8 bases. Germline lookup yields CDR1 SEHNR and CDR2 FQNEAQ (reference sequence). This CDR3 has 13 residues. Unmatched junction bases numbered 6, after V lost 5 bases and J lost 7 bases.

The CDR3 DNA follows: TGCGCCAGCAGTGGAGGGACCTACGAGCAGTACTTC. Translation gives CASSGGTYEQYF. The V and J genes are TRBV5-1 and TRBJ2-7; perhaps TRBD2 as D (6 bases). V gave up 5 bases and J gave up 2 bases, with 8 bases separating them. The germline gives CDR1 SGHRS, CDR2 YFSETQ. The CDR3 loop spans 12 amino acids.

The chain recombines TRBV19 with TRBJ2-7, with D tentatively TRBD2 (5 bases). The germline V gene has CDR1 LNHDA and CDR2 SQIVND (reference sequence). CDR3 length: 12 residues. The V end was cut by 5 bases, the J end by 7 bases, with 12 bases between. CDR3 bases: TGTGCCAGTAGTTTCGGGCCGGGAGAGCAGTACTTC. Encoded protein: CASSFGPGEQYF. Full variable domain (outside the CDR3, taken from reference TRBV19 and TRBJ2-7): DGGITQSPKYLFRKEGQNVTLSCEQNLNHDAMYWYRQDPGQGLRLIYYSQIVNDFQKGDIAEGYSVSREKKESFPLTVTSAQKNPTAFYLCASSFGPGEQYFGPGTRLTVT.

The V and J genes are TRBV3-1 (or the pseudogene TRBV3-2) and TRBJ2-5; 11 nucleotides match TRBD1. With 3 bases clipped from V and 5 bases from J, the junction kept 14 bases outside the gene matches. The CDR3 covers 18 residues. The germline V gene encodes CDR1 LGHDT and CDR2 YNNKEL (reference sequence). The CDR3 DNA is TGTGCCAGCAGCCATTCCCGCGGGACAGGGGGGTTAGGTGAGACCCAGTACTTC. This sequence encodes CASSHSRGTGGLGETQYF.

The rearrangement joins TRBV5-4 to TRBJ2-1; the D gene is possibly TRBD2 (5 bases). The CDR3 totals 16 residues. Germline CDR1 reads SGHNT; CDR2 reads YYREEE (reference sequence). Between the trimmed V and J ends, which lost 3 bases and 0 bases, there was a span of 13 bases. The DNA of the CDR3 is TGTGCCAGCAGCTCCGCGAGCGGACCCTCCTACAATGAGCAGTTCTTC. Translation gives CASSSASGPSYNEQFF.

V is TRBV18 and J is TRBJ2-3; 8 bases map to TRBD2. CDR1 KGHSH and CDR2 LQKENI come from the germline V gene. V shed 6 bases and J 0 bases; nucleotides not matched to a gene: 5. CDR3 length: 15 residues. The CDR3 loop reads CASSLAGTSTDTQYF. As DNA, the CDR3 is TGTGCCAGCTCCTTAGCGGGAACAAGCACAGATACGCAGTATTTT.

CDR3 DNA sequence: TGTGCCACCAGCAGAGTGGGCAGGAGGGACTATGGCTACACCTTC. Encoded protein: CATSRVGRRDYGYTF. V and J are TRBV15 and TRBJ1-2; D gene uncertain. V shed 1 base and J shed 3 bases, with 12 bases lying between them. CDR1 LNHNV and CDR2 YYDKDF come from the germline V gene (reference sequence). The CDR3 is 15 residues long.

This clone was seen only a few times. The chain recombines TRBV4-1 with TRBJ1-2, with D unresolved. The CDR3 is made up of 14 amino acids. CDR1 and CDR2 from the germline V gene are MGHRA and YSYEKL. V lost 1 base and J 8 bases, leaving 14 bases between the germline ends. CDR3 residues: CASSQASAGGGYTF. Written as DNA, the CDR3 is TGCGCCAGCAGCCAAGCTTCGGCGGGAGGGGGCTACACCTTC.

The chain carries TRBV6-5 and TRBJ1-1; possible D gene TRBD1, 5 bases. This CDR3 contains 14 residues. The germline CDR1 and CDR2 sequences are MNHEY and SVGAGI. The V end lost 8 bases, the J end lost 2 bases, and 15 bases lay between the germline ends. CDR3 sequence: CASDDRTTNTEAFF. In nucleotides, the CDR3 is TGTGCCAGCGATGACCGGACAACCAACACTGAAGCTTTCTTT.

The V call is TRBV25-1, the J call TRBJ1-2; no firm D call. The CDR3 is made up of 13 amino acids. CDR1 and CDR2 from the germline V gene are MGHDK and SYGVNS. V dropped 4 bases and J dropped 4 bases, with 10 bases sitting between them. DNA of the CDR3: TGTGCCAGCAGTGGCGAGAGGAGCTATGGCTACACCTTC. Translating gives CASSGERSYGYTF.

The chain combines TRBV5-4 with TRBJ2-2; tentative D call: TRBD2 (5 bases). The germline V gene has CDR1 SGHNT and CDR2 YYREEE (reference sequence). This CDR3 has 16 amino acids. Deletions cut 0 bases from V and 5 bases from J, with 14 bases between. This CDR3 is CASSLGVVPGTGELFF. The CDR3 DNA is TGTGCCAGCAGCTTGGGCGTGGTACCGGGGACCGGGGAGCTGTTTTTT.

This chain links TRBV7-2 with TRBJ1-1; no reliable D call. The V end was cut by 1 base, the J end by 5 bases, with 14 bases between. Germline V lookup: CDR1 SGHTA, CDR2 FQGNSA. The CDR3 loop spans 15 amino acids. CDR3 nucleotide sequence: TGTGCCAGCAGCTTAGTGGCGGGTTTGAGAACTGAAGCTTTCTTT. Translating gives CASSLVAGLRTEAFF.

J is TRBJ2-1 and V is TRBV6-5, with D maybe TRBD2 (6 bases). This CDR3 is 14 amino acids long. CDR1 MNHEY and CDR2 SVGAGI come from the germline V gene. Trimming removed 2 bases at V and 8 bases at J, with 13 bases between. CDR3 nucleotides: TGTGCCAGCAGTTACCGCACACCGGGGGATGAGCAGTTCTTC. Translation gives CASSYRTPGDEQFF.

This clone appeared a few times. This chain uses TRBV27 with TRBJ1-4; 7 bases are a match to TRBD1. This CDR3 has 15 amino acids. Germline V gene lookup returns CDR1 MNHEY and CDR2 SMNVEV (reference sequence). The V gene end was trimmed by 3 bases and the J gene end by 3 bases; junction bases not matched to a gene: 4. CDR3 DNA: TGTGCCAGCAGTTTTCGGGACAGACCTAATGAAAAACTGTTTTTT. This encodes CASSFRDRPNEKLFF.

V usage is TRBV10-3 and J usage is TRBJ1-2; 10 nucleotides agree with TRBD1. J lost 5 bases, V lost 0 bases, and 3 bases had no gene match. Germline V CDR1 and CDR2: ENHRY, SYGVKD. This CDR3 is built from 15 residues. CDR3 protein: CAISESTGGGYGYTF. As DNA, the CDR3 is TGTGCCATCAGTGAGTCGACAGGGGGCGGTTATGGCTACACCTTC.

Only one count was recorded for this clone. The chain couples TRBV5-4 to TRBJ2-6; tentatively, D is TRBD1 (6 bases). From germline, CDR1 is SGHNT and CDR2 YYREEE (reference sequence). V dropped 5 bases and J dropped 1 base, with 10 bases sitting between them. The CDR3 is made up of 15 amino acids. CDR3 amino acids: CASRLQGSGANVLTF. DNA for the CDR3: TGTGCCAGCAGGCTCCAGGGGTCTGGGGCCAACGTCCTGACTTTC.

This chain connects TRBV19 to TRBJ2-2, with 9 bases lining up with TRBD2. This CDR3 is 17 amino acids long. V trimming: 3 bases; J trimming: 5 bases; junction bases outside the gene matches: 10. Germline-derived CDR1 and CDR2 are LNHDA and SQIVND (reference sequence). The CDR3 is CASSIPRPSGMTGELFF. The CDR3 coding sequence is TGTGCCAGTAGTATTCCCCGGCCTAGCGGGATGACCGGGGAGCTGTTTTTT.